This is a list of T cell receptor beta chains from one sample in a study of T cell responses to AZD1222 COVID-19 vaccine. Sequencing was performed with immunoSEQ multiplex PCR; in TCRdb, only in-frame clones are kept and a portion is missing. The sample consists of about 120,000 clones, roughly 88% of them appearing once. The sample was peripheral blood, taken on day 0 of MenACWY control vaccination. The source is an adult in good health. Both conserved end residues are part of each CDR3. D genes are given only for firm matches. A row's size may be missing; if present it is once, few, many or a size class.

TRBJ2-3,NA,TRBD2,TRBV11-2,TGTGCCAGCAGTTCCAGGCGGACTAGCCCCAGCACAGATACGCAGTATTTT,CASSSRRTSPSTDTQYF
TRBJ2-2,NA,TRBD1,TRBV18,TGTGCCAGCTCACCCAGGGGGCGCAACACCGGGGAGCTGTTTTTT,CASSPRGRNTGELFF
TRBJ1-2,NA,TRBD1,TRBV6-5,TGTGCCAGCAGTTCTTTCTCCGGGACAGGGGGAGGCTACACCTTC,CASSSFSGTGGGYTF
TRBJ1-2,NA,NA,TRBV20-1,TGCAGTGCTAGTGCGGGGACTCCTAGGGGTGGCTACACCTTC,CSASAGTPRGGYTF
TRBJ2-7,once,TRBD1,TRBV5-6,TGTGCCAGCACTTCCGCAAGACAGGGCCTTTCTTACGAGCAGTACTTC,CASTSARQGLSYEQYF
TRBJ1-1,NA,NA,TRBV7-2,TGTGCCAGCCGGGGGGGAACAGCCAAAAACACTGAAGCTTTCTTT,CASRGGTAKNTEAFF
TRBJ1-2,NA,NA,TRBV18,TGTGCCAGCTCACCACGAGTAAAGGGAGCGGCTAACTATGGCTACACCTTC,CASSPRVKGAANYGYTF
TRBJ2-7,NA,NA,TRBV5-1,TGCGCCAGCAGCTTGGGTTCAGGAGCCTCCTACGAGCAGTACTTC,CASSLGSGASYEQYF
TRBJ1-4,once,TRBD1,TRBV7-2,TGTGCCAGCAGCTTACTGACAGGGGGCCGTGAAAAACTGTTTTTT,CASSLLTGGREKLFF
TRBJ1-2,NA,TRBD1,TRBV6-5,TGTGCCAGCAGTTACCGGCAGGGGGTAAATCGGTATGGCTACACCTTC,CASSYRQGVNRYGYTF
TRBJ2-1,NA,NA,TRBV4-3,TGCGCCAGCAGCCAAGACTTGACAGGTATGAATGAGCAGTTCTTC,CASSQDLTGMNEQFF
TRBJ1-6,NA,NA,TRBV28,TGTGCCAGCAGTCCACAATGGAGCTCCTATAATTCACCCCTCCACTTT,CASSPQWSSYNSPLHF
TRBJ2-7,NA,NA,TRBV14,TGTGCCAGCAGCCAGACACAGGGACCTCGGGGGCCTACCTACGAGCAGTACTTC,CASSQTQGPRGPTYEQYF
TRBJ1-2,NA,NA,TRBV19,TGTGCCAGTAGTATTCCCTCGCAGGGTAACTATGGCTACACCTTC,CASSIPSQGNYGYTF
TRBJ2-2,NA,TRBD1,TRBV3-1/TRBV3-2,TGTGCCAGCAGCCCTTGGAGACAGGGCGGGGAGCTGTTTTTT,CASSPWRQGGELFF
TRBJ2-7,NA,TRBD2,TRBV9,TGTGCCAGCAGCGTAGGTGGCGGGAGTACGCAGTACTTC,CASSVGGGSTQYF
TRBJ1-1,NA,TRBD1,TRBV6-2/TRBV6-3,TGTGCCAGCAACCCTACCCCGGGACAGGGGAAAGTGAACACTGAAGCTTTCTTT,CASNPTPGQGKVNTEAFF
TRBJ1-5,NA,NA,TRBV6-5,TGTGCCAGCAACAAACTAGGGCAGGGCAAGCCCCAGCATTTT,CASNKLGQGKPQHF
TRBJ1-2,NA,TRBD1,TRBV5-1,TGCGCCAGCAGCGGGGGACAGGGTCCCTATGGCTACACCTTC,CASSGGQGPYGYTF
TRBJ1-4,NA,TRBD1,TRBV5-4,TGTGCCAGCAGCTTGAGAGTACAGGGGGAAAAACTGTTTTTT,CASSLRVQGEKLFF
TRBJ1-1,NA,NA,TRBV7-2,TGTGCCAGCAGCTTATTACAGGGAAGGACTGAAGCTTTCTTT,CASSLLQGRTEAFF
TRBJ2-1,NA,NA,TRBV19,TGTGCCAGTAGTTATGGGCTACTGGGGGCCAATGAGCAGTTCTTC,CASSYGLLGANEQFF
TRBJ1-2,once,NA,TRBV5-6,TGTGCCAGCAGCTGGGAAACGGGGGGAATGGGAGGCTACACCTTC,CASSWETGGMGGYTF
TRBJ1-4,NA,NA,TRBV5-4,TGTGCCAGCAGCCAGGGACGGTCTAATGAAAAACTGTTTTTT,CASSQGRSNEKLFF
TRBJ2-5,NA,NA,TRBV9,TGTGCCAGCGGCGCCGGATTTGTACAAGAGACCCAGTACTTC,CASGAGFVQETQYF
TRBJ1-1,few,NA,TRBV19,TGTGCCAGTTCCCTTCAAGGGGGTACTGAAGCTTTCTTT,CASSLQGGTEAFF